This entry describes one TCR beta chain. HTBI primers from iRepertoire and Arm-PCR of CDR3 regions yielded the TCR beta libraries. MiXCR, applied by TCRdb to the multiplex PCR reads, yields one record per CDR3 protein. The repertoire holds some 600,000 distinct CDR3 sequences, with about 16% as singletons. This entry comes from a study of regulatory T cells in long-lasting Graves disease. Time point described: newly diagnosed GD, antithyroid drugs for less than 3 months. Making the TCR library involved RNA that had been extracted from PBMCs. Blood from the periphery, around 9 milliliters in all, was drawn into EDTA tubes. This sample was also put to use in a study of T cells in Graves' hyperthyroidism and ophthalmopathy.

The clonotype was recovered from a man between 18 and 35 years old with Graves disease. The source material was peripheral blood mononuclear cells (PBMCs), sampled at new diagnosis, from a patient treated with antithyroid drugs.

The CDR3 here is CASGFDPSAPSYEQYF. The CDR3 DNA is TGTGCTAGTGGTTTCGATCCGTCAGCACCTTCCTACGAGCAGTACTTC. The chain joins TRBV12-5 to TRBJ2-7; D is uncertain. The CDR3 has 16 amino acids. CDR1 and CDR2 (germline): LGHNT, FRNRAP. With 3 bases removed from V and 1 base from J, the gap between germline ends came to 16 bases.